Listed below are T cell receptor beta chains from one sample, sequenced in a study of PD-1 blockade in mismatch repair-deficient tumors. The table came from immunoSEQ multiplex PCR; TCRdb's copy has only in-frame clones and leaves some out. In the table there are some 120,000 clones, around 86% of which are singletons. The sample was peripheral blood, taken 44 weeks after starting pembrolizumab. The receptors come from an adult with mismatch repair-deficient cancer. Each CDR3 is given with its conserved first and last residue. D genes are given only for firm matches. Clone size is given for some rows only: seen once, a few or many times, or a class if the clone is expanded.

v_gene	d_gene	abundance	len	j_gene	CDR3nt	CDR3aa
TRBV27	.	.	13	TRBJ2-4	TGTGCCAGCAGTTTTCACCGGGAAAACATTCAGTACTTC	CASSFHRENIQYF
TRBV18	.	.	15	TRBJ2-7	TGTGCCAGCTCACAACCGGGACTGGGCTCCTACGAGCAGTACTTC	CASSQPGLGSYEQYF
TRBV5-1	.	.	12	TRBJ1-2	TGCGCCAGCAGCTTGGCAGGCTATGGCTACACCTTC	CASSLAGYGYTF
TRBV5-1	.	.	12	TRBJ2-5	TGCGCCAGCAGCTCGGGGCAAGAGACCCAGTACTTC	CASSSGQETQYF
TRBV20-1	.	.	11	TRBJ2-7	TGCAGTGCTAGACAGGGGTACGAGCAGTACTTC	CSARQGYEQYF
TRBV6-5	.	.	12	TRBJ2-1	TGTGCCAGCAGTTACGGGTTGAATGAGCAGTTCTTC	CASSYGLNEQFF
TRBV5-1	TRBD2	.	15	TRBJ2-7	TGTGCCAGCAGCTTATCCGCTAGCGGACTTTACGAGCAGTACTTC	CASSLSASGLYEQYF
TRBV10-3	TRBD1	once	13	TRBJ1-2	TGTGCCATCAGTGATTCCCAGGGGGGTGGCTACACCTTC	CAISDSQGGGYTF
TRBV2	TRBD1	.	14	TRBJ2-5	TGTGCCAGCAGTGAAGGGACAGGGTTGGAGACCCAGTACTTC	CASSEGTGLETQYF
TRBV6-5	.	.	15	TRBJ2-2	TGTGCCAGCACCCTCCGATTTACTGGGACCGGGGAGCTGTTTTTT	CASTLRFTGTGELFF
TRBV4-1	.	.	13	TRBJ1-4	TGCGCCAGCGGTCGGAGGGTAGGTGAAAAACTGTTTTTT	CASGRRVGEKLFF
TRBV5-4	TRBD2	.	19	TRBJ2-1	TGTGCCAGCAGCCAAAGGGCTAGCGGACTTCGAAGCTCCTACAATGAGCAGTTCTTC	CASSQRASGLRSSYNEQFF
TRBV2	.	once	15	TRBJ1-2	TGTGCCAGCAGTGAGGGGGGGGGCGCAACCTATGGCTACACCTTC	CASSEGGGATYGYTF
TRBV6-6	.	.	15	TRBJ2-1	TGTGCCAGCAGTTACACGACGGGAGAGTACAATGAGCAGTTCTTC	CASSYTTGEYNEQFF
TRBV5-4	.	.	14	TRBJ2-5	TGTGCCAGCAGCTTGGGGGCGGGTCCGGAGACCCAGTACTTC	CASSLGAGPETQYF
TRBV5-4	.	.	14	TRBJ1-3	TGTGCCAGCAGCTTCCAGGGAAGCGGAAACACCATATATTTT	CASSFQGSGNTIYF
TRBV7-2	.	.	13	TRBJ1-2	TGTGCCAGCAGCTCCCGGGACGGGCGGGGCTACACCTTC	CASSSRDGRGYTF
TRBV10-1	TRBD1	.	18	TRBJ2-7	TGCGCCAGCAAAGCGCGTATGGACCGGGACAGAAGCTCCTACGAGCAGTACTTC	CASKARMDRDRSSYEQYF
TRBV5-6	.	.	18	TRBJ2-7	TGTGCCAGCAGATCCGGTGGGTATAAGCGACTAGGCTCCTACGAGCAGTACTTC	CASRSGGYKRLGSYEQYF
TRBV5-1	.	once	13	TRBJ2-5	TGCGCCAGCAGCAGATCGTACCAAGAGACCCAGTACTTC	CASSRSYQETQYF
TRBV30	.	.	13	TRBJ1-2	TGTGCCTGGAAAGACGGTCGTCAAGGTGGCTACACCTTC	CAWKDGRQGGYTF
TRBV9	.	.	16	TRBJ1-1	TGTGCCAGCAGCGCACGACAGGAGGTTCGGAACACTGAAGCTTTCTTT	CASSARQEVRNTEAFF
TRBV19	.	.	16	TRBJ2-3	TGTGCCAGTAGTATGGGGCAGACGACTAGCACAGATACGCAGTATTTT	CASSMGQTTSTDTQYF
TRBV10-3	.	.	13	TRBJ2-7	TGTGCCATCATGGGCGGACCAGGGGACGAGCAGTACTTC	CAIMGGPGDEQYF
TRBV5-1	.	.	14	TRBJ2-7	TGCGCCAGCAGCTTATGGGGGGCGGGGTACGAGCAGTACTTC	CASSLWGAGYEQYF